These T cell receptor beta chains were read from a single sample in a study of read filtering for tumor transcriptome and immune sequencing. TCRdb independently ran MiXCR on the reads; one entry per CDR3 protein. Here the sample spans approximately 61,000 distinct CDR3 sequences, 15% to 25% being singletons. The specimen sequenced was a population of CD138-negative cells sorted from bone marrow. These TCRs come from a donor aged 40 or over with multiple myeloma. The CDR3 runs from the conserved cysteine through the conserved F or W. Fields, in order: CDR3 protein, CDR3 DNA, clone size, J gene, D gene, V gene. D genes are given only for firm matches. Part of the rows lack a size; the others show once, few, many or a class for expanded clones.

CASSPGFRGPNEKLFF	TGTGCCAGCAGTCCCGGATTCAGGGGGCCTAATGAAAAACTGTTTTTT	few	TRBJ1-4	TRBD1	TRBV12-3/TRBV12-4
CASSRTYIDEQFF	TGTGCCAGCAGCCGGACCTATATCGATGAGCAGTTCTTC	many	TRBJ2-1	NA	TRBV7-9
CASSLGGLAGGELFF	TGCGCCAGCAGCTTGGGAGGACTAGCTGGCGGGGAGCTGTTTTTT	few	TRBJ2-2	TRBD2	TRBV5-1
CASSLWTSGNTGELFF	TGTGCCAGCAGTTTATGGACTAGCGGCAACACCGGGGAGCTGTTTTTT	NA	TRBJ2-2	TRBD2	TRBV28
CASSSLGQGDSYEQYF	TGTGCCAGCAGTAGCCTGGGACAGGGCGATTCCTACGAGCAGTACTTC	many	TRBJ2-7	TRBD1	TRBV28
CASRPGTSGGPGYF	TGTGCCAGCAGACCAGGGACTAGCGGGGGTCCCGGGTACTTC	many	TRBJ2-5	TRBD2	TRBV12-3/TRBV12-4
CATSRDAGGNQPQHF	TGTGCCACCAGCAGAGATGCAGGGGGCAATCAGCCCCAGCATTTT	NA	TRBJ1-5	NA	TRBV15
CASSRAGQGEGYTF	TGTGCCAGCAGCCGTGCGGGACAGGGCGAAGGCTACACCTTC	NA	TRBJ1-2	TRBD1	TRBV7-6
CTVKGDTEAFF	TGCACCGTCAAGGGGGATACTGAAGCTTTCTTT	many	TRBJ1-1	NA	TRBV29-1
CACTLAGVYGYTF	TGTGCCTGTACGTTGGCAGGGGTTTATGGCTACACCTTC	NA	TRBJ1-2	NA	TRBV19
CSARGGSRTDTQYF	TGCAGTGCTAGAGGCGGGAGTCGCACAGATACGCAGTATTTT	few	TRBJ2-3	TRBD2	TRBV20-1
CASSFGGGRAGETQYF	TGTGCCAGCAGTTTTGGGGGCGGGAGGGCCGGAGAGACCCAGTACTTC	NA	TRBJ2-5	TRBD2	TRBV28
CASSTPVGSVAEAFF	TGTGCCAGCAGCACCCCCGTCGGCTCAGTAGCTGAAGCTTTCTTT	many	TRBJ1-1	NA	TRBV7-9
CSAPVAGGLDTQYF	TGCAGCGCCCCAGTAGCGGGAGGGCTGGATACGCAGTATTTT	few	TRBJ2-3	TRBD2	TRBV29-1
CSASTGANPTDTQYF	TGCAGTGCTAGTACGGGGGCCAATCCCACAGATACGCAGTATTTT	many	TRBJ2-3	NA	TRBV20-1
CASSRRTPGGEQYF	TGTGCCAGCAGTCGACGGACACCGGGGGGCGAGCAGTACTTC	many	TRBJ2-7	TRBD2	TRBV6-5
CASSLDGELFF	TGTGCCAGCAGTTTGGACGGGGAGCTGTTTTTT	many	TRBJ2-2	NA	TRBV28
CASSLFDTYGYTF	TGTGCCAGCAGCTTGTTCGACACCTATGGCTACACCTTC	many	TRBJ1-2	NA	TRBV7-9
CASSFLGQGNYEQYF	TGCGCCAGCAGCTTCCTGGGGCAGGGGAACTACGAGCAGTACTTC	many	TRBJ2-7	NA	TRBV5-1
CSVLAGLETQYF	TGCAGCGTCTTAGCGGGGCTGGAGACCCAGTACTTC	once	TRBJ2-5	TRBD2	TRBV29-1
CASSLGTGSYNGQFF	TGTGCCAGCAGCCTCGGGACAGGGTCCTATAATGGGCAGTTCTTC	NA	TRBJ2-1	TRBD1	TRBV6-4
CASSLGGAFGYTF	TGTGCCAGCAGTTTAGGGGGGGCTTTTGGCTACACCTTC	many	TRBJ1-2	NA	TRBV28
CSARDMSSYKQYF	TGCAGTGCTAGGGACATGAGCTCCTACAAGCAGTACTTC	NA	TRBJ2-7	NA	TRBV20-1
CSVEDGLGLRQKQFF	TGCAGCGTTGAAGACGGGCTAGGACTTAGACAAAAGCAGTTCTTC	many	TRBJ2-1	NA	TRBV29-1
CASSPQRTKDTGEQYF	TGTGCCAGCTCACCTCAAAGAACCAAGGATACGGGGGAGCAGTACTTC	many	TRBJ2-7	NA	TRBV18
CASSQAGTNQETQYF	TGTGCCAGCAGCCAGGCTGGGACTAACCAAGAGACCCAGTACTTC	many	TRBJ2-5	TRBD2	TRBV4-2
CSARAGAPYEQYF	TGCAGTGCTAGAGCGGGGGCCCCCTACGAGCAGTACTTC	many	TRBJ2-7	NA	TRBV20-1
CASIQDPGGPKFF	TGTGCCAGCATCCAAGACCCCGGGGGGCCCAAGTTCTTC	NA	TRBJ2-1	NA	TRBV11-2
CASRSGSYNEQFF	TGTGCCAGCAGGAGCGGGAGCTACAATGAGCAGTTCTTC	many	TRBJ2-1	TRBD2	TRBV28
CASSTNRPRANVLTF	TGTGCCAGCAGTACTAACAGGCCCCGGGCCAACGTCCTGACTTTC	many	TRBJ2-6	NA	TRBV28
CASREARYGYTF	TGTGCCAGCAGAGAGGCCCGCTATGGCTACACCTTC	few	TRBJ1-2	NA	TRBV12-3/TRBV12-4
CASSSGQDLQIGEAFF	TGTGCCAGCAGTTCCGGACAGGATTTACAAATAGGTGAAGCTTTCTTT	many	TRBJ1-1	TRBD1	TRBV27
CSAGLAGGRNEQFF	TGCAGTGCTGGACTAGCGGGAGGCCGGAATGAGCAGTTCTTC	many	TRBJ2-1	TRBD2	TRBV20-1
CASSPKPAGAYEQYF	TGCGCCAGCAGCCCCAAACCGGCAGGGGCATACGAGCAGTACTTC	NA	TRBJ2-7	NA	TRBV5-1
CASSLAPIRGDTQYF	TGTGCCAGCAGCTTAGCCCCCATCCGGGGAGATACGCAGTATTTT	many	TRBJ2-3	NA	TRBV7-8
CSARDLDRGLYGYTF	TGCAGTGCTAGAGATCTGGACAGGGGGCTCTATGGCTACACCTTC	many	TRBJ1-2	TRBD1	TRBV20-1
CASSPQGLARDEQFF	TGTGCCAGCAGTCCTCAGGGACTAGCTAGGGATGAGCAGTTCTTC	many	TRBJ2-1	TRBD2	TRBV12-3/TRBV12-4
CSVERLAGDTETQYF	TGCAGCGTTGAACGTCTAGCGGGGGACACAGAAACGCAGTATTTT	NA	TRBJ2-3	TRBD2	TRBV29-1
CASSTGTGAYNEQFF	TGTGCCAGCAGTACTGGGACAGGGGCCTACAATGAGCAGTTCTTC	many	TRBJ2-1	TRBD1	TRBV28